A single sample is the source of the 7 T cell receptor beta chains below, sequenced in a study of multiple sclerosis patients with progressive multifocal leukoencephalopathy. The time point: time of PML onset. Sequenced by immunoSEQ multiplex PCR; TCRdb stores in-frame clones only, minus some. The table lists tens of thousands of clones, approximately 85% of them singletons. The source material was PBMCs, sampled from a patient treated with natalizumab. The receptors here all came from a woman in her 30s with progressive multifocal leukoencephalopathy.

This clone is a singleton in its sample. This sequence joins TRBV6-5 and TRBJ2-5; 11 bases match TRBD2. The J call may be in error: the DNA end matches TRBJ2-7 better. The CDR3 is 13 amino acids. From germline, CDR1 is MNHEY and CDR2 SVGAGI. The CDR3 region is CASRRTSGYEQYF. The CDR3 DNA sequence: TGTGCCAGCCGTCGGACTAGCGGGTACGAGCAGTACTTC.

The chain joins TRBV7-2 to TRBJ1-6; D unclear. V was cut by 1 base and J by 7 bases, with 8 bases left in between. Germline assignment: CDR1 SGHTA and CDR2 FQGNSA. CDR3 length: 14 amino acids. The CDR3 is CASSLGRRNSPLHF. The CDR3 DNA sequence: TGTGCCAGCAGCTTAGGCAGGCGCAATTCACCCCTCCACTTT.

The rearrangement uses TRBV5-1 and TRBJ1-4, with D possibly being TRBD1 (6 bases). Germline V gene sequence: CDR1 SGHRS, CDR2 YFSETQ. There are 14 residues in the CDR3. Trimming stripped 6 bases from V and 8 bases from J, with 17 bases between. The CDR3 nucleotides are TGCGCCAGCACGGAGCGGGGGCCGCAGGAAAAACTGTTTTTT. Its protein product is CASTERGPQEKLFF.

The chain has TRBV4-1 and TRBJ2-7; D uncertain. The germline V gene has CDR1 MGHRA and CDR2 YSYEKL. The ends were cut back, 0 bases at V and 6 bases at J, with 15 bases in the middle. This CDR3 comprises 15 residues. The CDR3 loop is CASSQEGIGPGEQYF. The CDR3, as DNA: TGCGCCAGCAGCCAAGAAGGCATCGGACCCGGCGAGCAGTACTTC.

DNA for the CDR3: TGTGCCAGCAGCCCCGGGACAGGGCTTTCCTACGAGCAGTACTTC. It codes for CASSPGTGLSYEQYF. V usage is TRBV7-6 and J usage is TRBJ2-7; 9 bases are shared with TRBD1. The length of the CDR3 is 15 residues. V dropped 5 bases and J dropped 1; count of bases not matched to a gene: 6. CDR1 SGHVS and CDR2 FNYEAQ come from the germline V gene.

V usage is TRBV6-1 and J usage is TRBJ1-4; D remains unclear. The length of the CDR3 is 14 residues. V gave up 8 bases and J gave up 5 bases, with 15 bases separating them. CDR1 is MNHNS and CDR2 is SASEGT in the germline V gene. DNA of the CDR3: TGTGCCAGCCGGACGGGAGTGGGAAATGAAAAACTGTTTTTT. Translating it yields CASRTGVGNEKLFF.

The gene calls are TRBV4-1 and TRBJ1-3; no reliable D call. Germline CDR1 MGHRA, CDR2 YSYEKL. V was shortened by 0 bases and J by 9 bases, with 6 bases between the two germline ends. This CDR3 comprises 12 residues. This CDR3 reads CASSQEWGTIYF. The DNA of the CDR3 is TGCGCCAGCAGCCAAGAATGGGGCACCATATATTTT.